The 16 T cell receptor beta chains below all came from one sample that was sequenced in a study of lymphopenia after photon versus proton radiotherapy. Measured with immunoSEQ multiplex PCR; TCRdb has only the in-frame clones, and not every one. The table lists tens of thousands of clones, more than 75% of them singletons. Material: peripheral blood, obtained from a patient treated with photon-based radiotherapy. Receptor source: a man aged 50 to 60 with gastric cancer.

The rearrangement joins TRBV5-4 to TRBJ2-3; TRBD2 matches at 9 bases. Trimming cost V 3 bases and J 1 base; bases outside gene matches: 6. Looked up from germline, CDR1 is SGHNT and CDR2 is YYREEE (reference sequence). This CDR3 is built from 16 residues. The CDR3 sequence: CASSSGTSLRTDTQYF. The CDR3, as DNA: TGTGCCAGCAGCTCGGGGACTAGCCTCCGCACAGATACGCAGTATTTT.

This clone was seen more than once but under ten times. The genes are TRBV9 and TRBJ2-3; 9 bases match TRBD2. Germline CDR1 reads SGDLS; CDR2 reads YYNGEE. Trimming took 4 bases from V and 0 from J; bases not matched to a gene: 12. There are 18 residues in the CDR3. CDR3 bases: TGTGCCAGCAGCCCTACTTTCCCCACTAGCGGGAGCACAGATACGCAGTATTTT. It specifies CASSPTFPTSGSTDTQYF.

The chain recombines TRBV19 with TRBJ2-3; D ambiguous. This CDR3 spans 15 amino acids. CDR1 is LNHDA, CDR2 SQIVND, per germline (reference sequence). V was clipped by 5 bases and J by 0 bases, with 12 bases between them. DNA for the CDR3: TGTGCCAGTAGTCGGCTAACGACTAGCACAGATACGCAGTATTTT. Its translation: CASSRLTTSTDTQYF.

The V call is TRBV5-1, the J call TRBJ2-7, with TRBD1 matching 7 bases. Trimming cost V 0 bases and J 3 bases; bases outside gene matches: 3. Germline-derived CDR1 and CDR2 are SGHRS and YFSETQ. This CDR3 has 14 amino acids. CDR3 sequence: CASSLGDSFYEQYF. DNA of the CDR3: TGCGCCAGCAGCTTGGGGGACAGCTTCTACGAGCAGTACTTC.

The chain couples TRBV9 to TRBJ2-3; D gene uncertain. With 4 bases removed from V and 2 bases from J, the gap between germline ends came to 11 bases. Germline V gene sequence: CDR1 SGDLS, CDR2 YYNGEE. This CDR3 is 14 amino acids long. CDR3 in DNA: TGTGCCAGCAGCACACGACCGGCCACAGATACGCAGTATTTT. It yields the protein CASSTRPATDTQYF.

The J gene is TRBJ1-1, the V gene TRBV5-6, with unresolved D. The germline V and J ends were trimmed by 4 bases and 3 bases, with 13 bases remaining between them. The CDR3 length is 14 residues. CDR1 is SGHDT, CDR2 YYEEEE, per germline. The CDR3 loop reads CASSRPTGDTEAFF. The CDR3 bases are TGTGCCAGCAGCCGACCGACGGGTGACACTGAAGCTTTCTTT.

This chain links TRBV5-1 with TRBJ2-3; tentative D call: TRBD2 (6 bases). Per germline, CDR1 SGHRS and CDR2 YFSETQ. This CDR3 comprises 14 residues. V shed 4 bases and J shed 1 base, with 10 bases lying between them. This CDR3 reads CASSSSSGTDTQYF. CDR3 in DNA: TGCGCCAGCAGCAGTTCTAGCGGCACAGATACGCAGTATTTT.

V is TRBV5-6 and J is TRBJ2-5; D call uncertain. CDR3 size: 13 residues. Trimming left V 6 bases short and J 2 bases short, with 11 bases between. Germline V gives CDR1 SGHDT, CDR2 YYEEEE. This CDR3 reads CASKIWGQETQYF. CDR3 in DNA: TGTGCCAGCAAAATATGGGGACAAGAGACCCAGTACTTC.

The chain recombines TRBV12-5 with TRBJ2-7, with D perhaps TRBD2 (6 bases). Germline CDR1 and CDR2: LGHNT and FRNRAP. The V gene lost 6 bases and the J gene lost 0 bases, with 15 bases spanning the gap. CDR3 length: 15 residues. CDR3: CASGINRDCSYEQYF. CDR3 nucleotide sequence: TGTGCTAGTGGCATAAACCGGGACTGCTCCTACGAGCAGTACTTC.

The rearrangement links TRBV6-1 to TRBJ1-1; 7 nucleotides line up with TRBD1. The V gene's germline CDR1 is MNHNS and CDR2 SASEGT. Unmatched junction bases numbered 9, after V lost 6 bases and J lost 5 bases. CDR3 length: 14 residues. The CDR3 is CASSAGRGPTEAFF. CDR3 sequence (DNA): TGTGCCAGCAGCGCAGGGAGGGGGCCAACTGAAGCTTTCTTT.

The rearrangement joins TRBV5-1 to TRBJ2-7; possible D gene TRBD1, 6 bases. Germline assignment: CDR1 SGHRS and CDR2 YFSETQ. There are 14 residues in the CDR3. Trimming left V 0 bases short and J 2 bases short, with 9 bases between. The CDR3 sequence is CASSLVGGAYEQYF. The CDR3 nucleotides are TGCGCCAGCAGCTTGGTAGGGGGAGCCTACGAGCAGTACTTC. Full variable domain (rest looked up from reference TRBV5-1 and TRBJ2-7): KAGVTQTPRYLIKTRGQQVTLSCSPISGHRSVSWYQQTPGQGLQFLFEYFSETQRNKGNFPGRFSGRQFSNSRSEMNVSTLELGDSALYLCASSLVGGAYEQYFGPGTRLTVT.

The chain combines TRBV30 with TRBJ1-5, with a tentative D call TRBD1 (5 bases). The germline gives CDR1 GTSNPN, CDR2 SVGIG (reference sequence). Trimming cost V 3 bases and J 4 bases, with 13 bases left between them. The CDR3 sequence is 14 residues long. For the CDR3, the DNA is TGTGCCTGGAGCCCGGGGGGGTTAAATCAGCCCCAGCATTTT. Translated: CAWSPGGLNQPQHF.

V and J are TRBV5-5 and TRBJ2-1, with 7 bases matching TRBD2. The CDR3 runs 15 residues. Germline CDR1 is SGHKS and CDR2 is YYEKEE (reference sequence). With V trimmed by 4 bases and J by 4 bases, 8 bases remained unmatched. As DNA, the CDR3 is TGTGCCAGCAGCCCCGGGGCGGGGGATTACAATGAGCAGTTCTTC. Residues: CASSPGAGDYNEQFF. Full variable domain (outside the CDR3, taken from reference TRBV5-5 and TRBJ2-1): DAGVTQSPTHLIKTRGQQVTLRCSPISGHKSVSWYQQVLGQGPQFIFQYYEKEERGRGNFPDRFSARQFPNYSSELNVNALLLGDSALYLCASSPGAGDYNEQFFGPGTRLTVL.

This clone was counted once. The rearrangement links TRBV2 to TRBJ2-3; 9 nucleotides agree with TRBD2. Germline CDR1 reads SNHLY; CDR2 reads FYNNEI. V shed 4 bases, J shed 4 bases, and the junction held 12 bases outside the gene matches. The CDR3 is 17 residues long. CDR3 in DNA: TGTGCCAGCAGTGGAGTAGCGGGAGCCTTTGGTGCAGATACGCAGTATTTT. Residues: CASSGVAGAFGADTQYF.

The genes are TRBV19 and TRBJ1-1, with D unclear. Germline-derived CDR1 and CDR2 are LNHDA and SQIVND (reference sequence). This CDR3 has 14 amino acids. Trimming removed 3 bases at V and 4 bases at J, with 12 bases between. The CDR3 spells CASSMPAVGTEAFF. The CDR3, as DNA: TGTGCCAGTAGTATGCCCGCAGTCGGCACTGAAGCTTTCTTT.

In its sample, this clone was seen once. The chain links TRBV4-3 to TRBJ1-2; D gene unclear. Germline CDR1 and CDR2: LGHNA and YSLEER. CDR3 length: 16 residues. The V end was cut by 0 bases, the J end by 1 base, with 12 bases between. The CDR3 sequence is CASSQDWGPLNYGYTF. The DNA of the CDR3 is TGCGCCAGCAGCCAAGATTGGGGTCCGCTTAACTATGGCTACACCTTC.